The 20 T cell receptor beta chains in this list originate from one sample, sequenced in a study of blood T cell repertoires in COVID-19. Assay used: immunoSEQ multiplex PCR; TCRdb lists only in-frame clones, some missing. This sample yields 200,000 to 300,000 clones, of which roughly 90% are seen a single time; around 4% belongs to the top ten. Sequenced: PBMCs or T cells enriched from blood (not recorded which). The receptors were sampled from a woman younger than 45 who had recovered from COVID-19.

The CDR3 nucleotides are TGCAGCGCGTCTAGGGGGCCCCATCCCTCCTACGAGCAGTACTTC. It encodes CSASRGPHPSYEQYF. This rearrangement joins TRBV29-1 to TRBJ2-7; 7 positions match TRBD1. J was trimmed by 0 bases and V by 7 bases; bases with no gene match: 12. CDR1 SQVTM and CDR2 ANQGSEA come from the germline V gene. The CDR3 is 15 residues long.

The rearrangement links TRBV6-5 to TRBJ1-4; D remains ambiguous. Germline CDR1 and CDR2: MNHEY and SVGAGI. Trimming took off 5 bases at V and 3 bases at J, with 13 bases between the two ends. The CDR3 loop spans 15 amino acids. Here the CDR3 DNA reads TGTGCCAGCAGTCTCGACCGAGGAGCTAATGAAAAACTGTTTTTT. Its protein product is CASSLDRGANEKLFF.

This clone was found a few times. V and J are TRBV25-1 and TRBJ1-1, with TRBD1 as a possible D gene (5 bases). V lost 1 base to trimming and J lost 3 bases, with 9 bases between them. The CDR3 totals 14 residues. Looked up from germline, CDR1 is MGHDK and CDR2 is SYGVNS. CDR3 coding DNA: TGTGCCAGCAGTGAATCCGGGGGATACACTGAAGCTTTCTTT. This sequence encodes CASSESGGYTEAFF.

The V gene is TRBV7-9, the J gene TRBJ2-5; D perhaps matches TRBD1 (6 bases). The length of the CDR3 is 14 residues. Trimming pared 5 bases from V and 5 bases from J, leaving 15 bases between. Per the germline V gene, CDR1 is SEHNR and CDR2 is FQNEAQ (reference sequence). For the CDR3, the DNA is TGTGCCAGCAGCACACTACAGGGTGTGGAGACCCAGTACTTC. This gives the protein CASSTLQGVETQYF.

The genes are TRBV9 and TRBJ1-1; 8 positions match TRBD1. Germline V gene lookup returns CDR1 SGDLS and CDR2 YYNGEE. V lost 4 bases to trimming and J lost 6 bases; unmatched junction nucleotides: 8. The CDR3 spans 14 residues. CDR3 sequence (DNA): TGTGCCAGCAGCCCACCGGACAGGGTGGCTGAAGCTTTCTTT. Its protein is CASSPPDRVAEAFF.

The rearrangement uses TRBV10-3 and TRBJ2-7; D remains ambiguous. CDR1 is ENHRY, CDR2 SYGVKD, per germline. V gave up 0 bases and J gave up 0 bases, with 6 bases separating them. The CDR3 consists of 14 residues. For the CDR3, the DNA is TGTGCCATCAGTGAGTCCCAACACTCCTACGAGCAGTACTTC. It translates to CAISESQHSYEQYF.

This chain joins TRBV28 and TRBJ2-5, with 10 positions matching TRBD1. V was pared by 4 bases and J by 1 base, with 9 bases of the junction left unmatched. CDR3 length equals 17 residues. CDR1 and CDR2 from the germline V gene are MDHEN and SYDVKM. CDR3 residues: CASSSHQGQGFQETQYF. As DNA, the CDR3 is TGTGCCAGCAGTTCCCACCAGGGACAGGGGTTCCAAGAGACCCAGTACTTC.

The chain couples TRBV7-2 to TRBJ2-7, with 8 bases lining up with TRBD2. The CDR3 is made up of 15 amino acids. The V gene's germline CDR1 is SGHTA and CDR2 FQGNSA. V gave up 6 bases and J gave up 1 base; unmatched junction bases: 8. The CDR3, as DNA: TGTGCCAGCAGTCGATGGCAGCGGGAGTCCTACGAGCAGTACTTC. Translating gives CASSRWQRESYEQYF.

The chain combines TRBV7-2 with TRBJ2-2; 10 nucleotides agree with TRBD1. Trimming removed 2 bases from V and 4 bases from J; junction bases left unmatched: 7. The CDR3 is made up of 17 amino acids. Germline assignment: CDR1 SGHTA and CDR2 FQGNSA. CDR3 bases: TGTGCCAGCAGCTTAAGACAGGGGGCGTCCCTCACCGGGGAGCTGTTTTTT. It yields the protein CASSLRQGASLTGELFF. The whole variable domain, filled in from reference TRBV7-2 and TRBJ2-2, reads GAGVSQSPSNKVTEKGKDVELRCDPISGHTALYWYRQSLGQGLEFLIYFQGNSAPDKSGLPSDRFSAERTGGSVSTLTIQRTQQEDSAVYLCASSLRQGASLTGELFFGEGSRLTVL.

The chain has TRBV28 and TRBJ1-2; D gene ambiguous. Between the trimmed V and J ends, which lost 6 bases and 4 bases, there was a span of 18 bases. This CDR3 spans 15 amino acids. CDR1 and CDR2 (germline): MDHEN, SYDVKM. For the CDR3, the DNA is TGTGCCAGCAGGTACGCAGGTTCCCTGGTCTATGGCTACACCTTC. Protein product: CASRYAGSLVYGYTF.

V usage is TRBV28 and J usage is TRBJ1-5; D is undetermined. CDR1 MDHEN and CDR2 SYDVKM come from the germline V gene. The CDR3 is 18 residues long. V was cut by 5 bases and J by 0 bases, with 20 bases left in between. CDR3 nucleotide sequence: TGTGCCAGCAGTCTTCGGGTCAGCACGCTCTATAGCAATCAGCCCCAGCATTTT. Protein sequence: CASSLRVSTLYSNQPQHF.

The chain recombines TRBV5-1 with TRBJ2-3; possibly TRBD2 for D (6 bases). The CDR3 totals 14 residues. Trimming removed 0 bases from V and 6 bases from J, with 11 bases in between. Germline CDR1 SGHRS, CDR2 YFSETQ. The DNA for the CDR3 is TGCGCCAGCAGCTTGGAGGGACGGGAGGATACGCAGTATTTT. Protein product: CASSLEGREDTQYF.

The CDR3 DNA follows: TGTGCCAGCAGTTTGTTCCTAAGAGGCTCTGGAAACACCATATATTTT. Translating it yields CASSLFLRGSGNTIYF. The chain employs TRBV28 and TRBJ1-3; no definite D call. In germline, CDR1 is MDHEN, CDR2 SYDVKM. The CDR3 length is 16 residues. The V end was cut by 3 bases, the J end by 0 bases, with 12 bases between.

The J gene is TRBJ1-5, the V gene TRBV6-5; D is possibly TRBD1 (6 bases). CDR3 length equals 14 residues. The germline V gene encodes CDR1 MNHEY and CDR2 SVGAGI. V lost 4 bases and J 2 bases, leaving 9 bases between the germline ends. The CDR3 DNA sequence: TGTGCCAGCAGTTCCCGACAGGGCAATCAGCCCCAGCATTTT. Translating it yields CASSSRQGNQPQHF.

The rearrangement uses TRBV2 and TRBJ2-6; TRBD1 might be the D (6 bases). The CDR3 covers 14 residues. Germline V gives CDR1 SNHLY, CDR2 FYNNEI. Between the trimmed V and J ends, which lost 6 bases and 13 bases, there was a span of 19 bases. The CDR3 coding sequence is TGTGCCAGCAGGGGCCTCTATGGGGGCATTGTCCTGACTTTC. This sequence encodes CASRGLYGGIVLTF.

The chain recombines TRBV15 with TRBJ2-1; tentative D call: TRBD1 (6 bases). The CDR3 has 15 amino acids. Deletions cut 1 base from V and 12 bases from J, with 19 bases between. Germline-derived CDR1 and CDR2 are LNHNV and YYDKDF (reference sequence). In nucleotides, the CDR3 is TGTGCCACCAGCAGAGGTGGACAGACTTCGGCCGTGCAGTTCTTC. Encoded protein: CATSRGGQTSAVQFF.

V is TRBV4-3 and J is TRBJ1-2; D possibly corresponds to TRBD1 (6 bases). The CDR3 covers 14 residues. The V gene lost 3 bases and the J gene lost 8 bases, with 16 bases spanning the gap. The V gene's germline CDR1 is LGHNA and CDR2 YSLEER. The CDR3 sequence is CASSQEAGAGGYTF. DNA for the CDR3: TGCGCCAGCAGCCAGGAAGCGGGGGCGGGGGGCTACACCTTC.

The chain is built from TRBV9 and TRBJ1-6, with D uncertain. V shed 3 bases and J shed 11 bases, with 12 bases lying between them. Germline assignment: CDR1 SGDLS and CDR2 YYNGEE. This CDR3 is 13 amino acids long. The CDR3 region is CASSAGDPTPLHF. The CDR3 coding sequence is TGTGCCAGCAGCGCAGGTGACCCCACACCCCTCCACTTT.

The rearrangement links TRBV11-2 to TRBJ1-1; D remains unclear. The germline gives CDR1 SGHAT, CDR2 FQNNGV. Between the trimmed V and J ends, which lost 5 bases and 1 base, there was a span of 8 bases. This CDR3 region has 13 residues. The CDR3 sequence is CASSTRGNTEAFF. The CDR3 DNA follows: TGTGCCAGCAGCACCCGGGGGAACACTGAAGCTTTCTTT.

The rearrangement joins TRBV30 to TRBJ1-2; D gene ambiguous. Trimming took off 2 bases at V and 7 bases at J, with 8 bases between the two ends. Germline CDR1 reads GTSNPN; CDR2 reads SVGIG (reference sequence). This CDR3 spans 11 amino acids. CDR3 nucleotide sequence: TGTGCCTGGAGTCGACTGGGTGGCTACACCTTC. Translation: CAWSRLGGYTF.